This T cell receptor (beta chain) derives from a study of CD8 T cells in Susac syndrome. This CDR3 has 15 amino acids. The ends were cut back, 2 bases at V and 1 base at J, with 12 bases in the middle. CDR1 and CDR2 from the germline V gene are LNHDA and SQIVND (reference sequence). It was treatment-naive patients with stable or active relapsing-remitting disease who made up the multiple sclerosis controls. TEMRA cells underwent FACS enrichment and CD8+ and CD4+ T cells underwent negative isolation. Study-level results: As the study acknowledged, the number of individuals who were part of its TCR sequencing and HLA analysis was relatively small.

Note on this clonotype: Its antigen remains unknown.

When the RNA was reverse transcribed, random hexamers were used with an input of 0.5 to 1 ug. Amplification of TCR beta CDR3 by immunoSEQ multiplex PCR spanned 54 Vbeta and 13 Jbeta. MiXCR, run by TCRdb on the immunoSEQ multiplex PCR reads, gives a single entry per CDR3 protein. The sample contains 75,000 to 95,000 distinct CDR3 sequences, around nine tenths of which appear only once. V usage is TRBV19 and J usage is TRBJ2-7; D call uncertain. The TCR was taken from a human donor with multiple sclerosis. The sample comprised CD8+ T cells from PBMCs. CDR3 amino acids: CASSISLSESYEQYF. The CDR3 bases are TGTGCCAGTAGTATAAGTCTGTCAGAGTCCTACGAGCAGTACTTC.